This is a list of T cell receptor beta chains from one sample in a study of T cell responses to AZD1222 COVID-19 vaccine. Profiling relied on immunoSEQ multiplex PCR, and the TCRdb table lists in-frame clones only, not all of them. This table holds fewer than 90,000 clones, about nine tenths found once. Sequencing was performed on peripheral blood, taken 28 days after the second AZD1222 dose. These receptors were taken from an adult who received the AZD1222 COVID-19 vaccine. The conserved cysteine and the conserved F or W are not part of the CDR3 here. Fields, in order: V gene, J gene, CDR3 protein.

>TRBV27|TRBJ2-1
ASSPLTGLAGGEQF
>TRBV28|TRBJ2-3
ASSSKVGGRALGADTQY
>TRBV5-1|TRBJ1-2
ASSLSGDYGYT
>TRBV18|TRBJ1-1
ASSPNEGIGTEAF
>TRBV19|TRBJ2-1
ASSTEQGRIRGNEQF
>TRBV20-1|TRBJ1-5
SASGGQFNQPQH
>TRBV6-4|TRBJ2-7
ASRASGAGGEQY
>TRBV3-1/TRBV3-2|TRBJ2-7
ASSQDSPGLSYEQY
>TRBV28|TRBJ1-5
ASSSPRANQPQH
>TRBV7-3|TRBJ2-7
ASSPSWGGTNYEQY
>TRBV25-1|TRBJ2-7
ASAGRPYEQY
>TRBV19|TRBJ2-3
ASSSLGATQY
>TRBV27|TRBJ2-3
ASSWVLTDTQY
>TRBV7-9|TRBJ1-1
ASSLAGQGVTEAF
>TRBV5-1|TRBJ2-1
ASSLGASSYNEQF
>TRBV10-3|TRBJ1-6
AISEGGSPLH
>TRBV5-5|TRBJ1-1
ASSLLSNTEAF
>TRBV10-2|TRBJ2-5
ASSVIGADETQY
>TRBV30|TRBJ2-7
AWSVKRTRHTYEQY
>TRBV5-4|TRBJ2-2
ASSLGLETRTALRELF
>TRBV4-2|TRBJ2-7
ASSQDWDRVYEQY
>TRBV18|TRBJ2-1
ASSPPSGTGSLYNEQF
>TRBV6-5|TRBJ1-1
ASSYSGEAF
>TRBV20-1|TRBJ1-2
SVASYGYT
>TRBV18|TRBJ1-6
ASSPFGRVQGMVNSPLH
>TRBV29-1|TRBJ2-1
SAPGAGEQF
>TRBV4-1|TRBJ1-6
ASSQESGFYNSPLH
>TRBV11-2|TRBJ2-7
ASSFRTVYEQY
>TRBV6-5|TRBJ1-4
ASRRTTQSEKLF
>TRBV9|TRBJ1-1
ASSVVGGLSEAF
>TRBV28|TRBJ2-7
ASSEAPYEQY
>TRBV7-9|TRBJ1-5
ASSWDRPNQPQH
>TRBV5-1|TRBJ2-7
ASSSLGTGSYEQY
>TRBV12-5|TRBJ2-7
ASGLAGGAFYEQY
>TRBV19|TRBJ2-6
ASSPRPGANVLT
>TRBV19|TRBJ2-2
ASSILLAGTGELF
>TRBV5-1|TRBJ2-7
ASSFTGQATYEQY
>TRBV30|TRBJ1-1
AWSVRTGLEAF
>TRBV7-8|TRBJ2-3
ASSLYRGFGTDTQY
>TRBV2|TRBJ2-2
ASSPPTSGGGELF
>TRBV6-5|TRBJ1-3
ASSRQVTAGNTIY
>TRBV27|TRBJ1-2
ASSPLSGMQGGYT
>TRBV28|TRBJ1-1
ASSPEGLQGGNTEAF